These 12 T cell receptor beta chains came from one sample sequenced in a study of blood T cell repertoires in COVID-19. Clones were sequenced by immunoSEQ multiplex PCR, and TCRdb holds only the in-frame ones, with some missing. Among about 260,000 clones listed, around nine tenths were seen once. The sequencing input was peripheral blood. The receptors come from a woman aged 60-75 years with COVID-19, enrolled during active disease.

The chain joins TRBV5-4 to TRBJ2-5; 8 bases are a match to TRBD2. The CDR3 has 14 amino acids. Unmatched junction bases numbered 5, after V lost 4 bases and J lost 3 bases. Germline V gene data show CDR1 as SGHNT and CDR2 as YYREEE (reference sequence). This CDR3 reads CASSIAGLKETQYF. CDR3 sequence (DNA): TGTGCCAGCAGCATAGCGGGACTTAAAGAGACCCAGTACTTC.

A single count supports this clone. The V and J genes are TRBV11-2 and TRBJ2-7; 7 nucleotides align to TRBD1. This CDR3 spans 14 amino acids. Per germline, CDR1 SGHAT and CDR2 FQNNGV. With V trimmed by 6 bases and J by 4 bases, 9 bases remained unmatched. CDR3 nucleotides: TGTGCCAGCAGATATGTAGGGGGCGGGTACGAGCAGTACTTC. Encoded protein: CASRYVGGGYEQYF.

The table lists this clone with a count of one. The chain carries TRBV19 and TRBJ2-7; 7 bases agree with TRBD1. J lost 3 bases, V lost 10 bases, and 12 bases had no gene match. This CDR3 comprises 14 residues. Germline CDR1 and CDR2: LNHDA and SQIVND (reference sequence). The CDR3 bases are TGTGCCACATCATTGACAGGGTCCTTCTACGAGCAGTACTTC. It yields the protein CATSLTGSFYEQYF.

This chain joins TRBV27 and TRBJ1-1; 7 bases are shared with TRBD1. With 5 bases clipped from V and 4 bases from J, the junction kept 7 bases outside the gene matches. Germline V CDR1 and CDR2: MNHEY, SMNVEV (reference sequence). The CDR3 runs to 14 residues. In DNA form, the CDR3 reads TGTGCCAGCAGTGCCCACAGGGGTGGCACTGAAGCTTTCTTT. Amino acids: CASSAHRGGTEAFF.

This rearrangement joins TRBV4-1 to TRBJ1-5; D not certain. Between the trimmed V and J ends, which lost 3 bases and 2 bases, there was a span of 23 bases. Germline assignment: CDR1 MGHRA and CDR2 YSYEKL. This CDR3 region has 19 residues. The CDR3 spells CASSHYWSVARTGNQPQHF. CDR3 coding DNA: TGCGCCAGCAGCCATTACTGGTCGGTCGCCCGCACTGGCAATCAGCCCCAGCATTTT.

The chain employs TRBV27 and TRBJ1-1, with 7 bases lining up with TRBD1. The J segment lost 3 bases and the V segment lost 3 bases, leaving 10 bases of the junction unmatched. The CDR3 totals 16 residues. Germline V gives CDR1 MNHEY, CDR2 SMNVEV (reference sequence). The CDR3 reads CASSFALGGLDTEAFF. CDR3 bases: TGTGCCAGCAGTTTCGCCCTAGGGGGCTTGGACACTGAAGCTTTCTTT.

The J gene is TRBJ2-7, the V gene TRBV7-9; 10 bases agree with TRBD2. CDR3 length: 13 amino acids. J gave up 7 bases and V 2 bases, and 2 bases lay outside the gene matches. CDR1 and CDR2 from the germline V gene are SEHNR and FQNEAQ (reference sequence). The CDR3 region is CASSLTSGNEQYF. Here the CDR3 DNA reads TGTGCCAGCAGCTTAACTAGCGGGAATGAGCAGTACTTC.

This clone came up once. The chain links TRBV20-1 to TRBJ1-3, with D possibly being TRBD1 (5 bases). Germline loops: CDR1 DFQATT, CDR2 SNEGSKA (reference sequence). With 3 bases removed from V and 2 bases from J, the gap between germline ends came to 8 bases. This CDR3 has 13 amino acids. The CDR3 DNA is TGCAGTGCTAGTTCAGGGCCTGGAAACACCATATATTTT. Protein: CSASSGPGNTIYF.

J is TRBJ2-2 and V is TRBV11-2, with a weak D call TRBD2 (6 bases). There are 17 residues in the CDR3. V lost 2 bases, J lost 6 bases, and 19 bases lay in between. CDR1 SGHAT and CDR2 FQNNGV come from the germline V gene. The CDR3 nucleotides are TGTGCCAGCAGCTTAAGTAGCGGCGGGACCCCCTCCGGGGAGCTGTTTTTT. This sequence encodes CASSLSSGGTPSGELFF.

The chain recombines TRBV4-1 with TRBJ2-5, with TRBD2 matching 11 bases. The junction had 10 bases not matched to a gene; V was cut back by 2 bases and J by 5 bases. Per germline, CDR1 MGHRA and CDR2 YSYEKL. There are 17 residues in the CDR3. CDR3 loop: CASSQSQTSGTFETQYF. In DNA, the CDR3 is TGCGCCAGCAGCCAATCCCAGACTAGCGGGACTTTTGAGACCCAGTACTTC.

A single count supports this clone. V usage is TRBV5-4 and J usage is TRBJ2-3; TRBD2 might be the D (5 bases). V lost 3 bases, J lost 0 bases, and 11 bases lay in between. This CDR3 is 15 amino acids long. Per germline, CDR1 SGHNT and CDR2 YYREEE (reference sequence). The CDR3 here is CASSSGMISTDTQYF. CDR3 nucleotides: TGTGCCAGCAGCTCGGGGATGATTAGCACAGATACGCAGTATTTT.

CDR3: CASSFAGEGTGELFF. In nucleotides, the CDR3 is TGTGCCAGCAGTTTTGCAGGGGAGGGGACCGGGGAGCTGTTTTTT. The V gene is TRBV28, the J gene TRBJ2-2, with a possible D match to TRBD2 (7 bases). Between the trimmed V and J ends, which lost 3 bases and 5 bases, there was a span of 13 bases. This CDR3 contains 15 residues. Germline CDR1 and CDR2: MDHEN and SYDVKM.